This TCR beta chain was recovered during a study of shared clonotypes between healthy human individuals. The method was immunoSEQ multiplex PCR; TCRdb's version includes in-frame clones alone and lacks a portion of them. The sample carries roughly 500,000 clones, 76% recorded once. This CDR3 has 13 amino acids. Germline lookup yields CDR1 GTSNPN and CDR2 SVGIG (reference sequence). Trimming removed 5 bases at V and 0 bases at J, with 8 bases between. The origin of this receptor is a woman aged 40 to 55 in good health. Some clones in this sample may be carry-over from other donors' samples. The specimen was PBMCs. The chain recombines TRBV30 with TRBJ1-5, with no clear D. Here the CDR3 reads CAWADNSNQPQHF. CDR3 nucleotide sequence: TGTGCCTGGGCGGATAATAGCAATCAGCCCCAGCATTTT.